This T cell receptor beta chain was profiled in a study of radiotherapy plus CTLA-4 blockade in lung cancer. Study in general: Objective response was observed in roughly 20% of patients, and disease control in roughly 33%. Study-wide points: Reportedly, early blood T cell clone dynamics best predicted response, with interferon-beta.

Measured with immunoSEQ multiplex PCR; TCRdb has only the in-frame clones, and not every one. The table records about 59,000 clones, roughly 76% of them present only once. V shed 0 bases and J shed 1 base, with 10 bases lying between them. CDR3 size: 16 residues. Germline-derived CDR1 and CDR2 are LNHNV and YYDKDF (reference sequence). Notes on this clone: Its target is unknown.

This sequence originates from a human donor with non-small cell lung cancer whose response to radiotherapy plus ipilimumab could not be evaluated. The rearrangement joins TRBV15 to TRBJ1-5, with D possibly TRBD1 on 5 matching bases. The source was peripheral blood, collected from a patient treated with radiotherapy plus ipilimumab. The DNA of the CDR3 is TGTGCCACCAGCAGAGATCAGGGAATGAGCAATCAGCCCCAGCATTTT. Protein: CATSRDQGMSNQPQHF. The whole variable domain, remainder taken from reference TRBV15 and TRBJ1-5, is DAMVIQNPRYQVTQFGKPVTLSCSQTLNHNVMYWYQQKSSQAPKLLFHYYDKDFNNEADTPDNFQSRRPNTSFCFLDIRSPGLGDTAMYLCATSRDQGMSNQPQHFGDGTRLSIL.